Included here is one T cell receptor (beta chain) sequence, with context. This specimen belongs to a study of blood T cell repertoires in COVID-19. Study overall: COVID-19 samples from acute and convalescent phases originated in the United States, Italy and Spain. PBMCs, B-cell-depleted T cells, or T cells provided the cDNA or gDNA that made up the material.

Per the original methods: Estimated nucleated cell counts came from reference gene primer amplification. Method: immunoSEQ multiplex PCR; TCRdb's copy keeps in-frame clones and lacks some. V and J calls and clone size are those listed in that table; D and trimming were worked out from the DNA. This sample has around 290,000 clones, with around 89% found just once. The junction had 0 bases not matched to a gene; V was cut back by 5 bases and J by 6 bases. Looked up from germline, CDR1 is SNHLY and CDR2 is FYNNEI. The CDR3 runs 12 residues. The origin of this receptor is a middle-aged man with acute or convalescent COVID-19. V usage is TRBV2 and J usage is TRBJ2-2; 7 nucleotides match TRBD1. Sequences were obtained from peripheral blood. CDR3 amino acids: CASSRGPGELFF. CDR3 bases: TGTGCCAGCAGTAGGGGGCCCGGGGAGCTGTTTTTT.